This paragraph reports one T cell receptor (beta chain). The sample originates from a study of blood T cell repertoires in COVID-19. Whole-study context: Nucleic acid was either cDNA or gDNA, and it came from T cells, B-cell-depleted T cells, or PBMCs.

TCRdb keeps only in-frame clones here, not all; method: immunoSEQ multiplex PCR. The sample lists around 200,000 clones, 85% seen once, with around a sixth in the top ten. Trimming at V came to 0 bases and at J to 3 bases, leaving 6 bases not matched to a gene. This CDR3 comprises 17 residues. Germline lookup yields CDR1 SGHNT and CDR2 YYREEE (reference sequence). This chain uses TRBV5-4 with TRBJ2-1, with TRBD2 identical over 10 bases. Sequenced material: PBMCs or T cells enriched from blood (not recorded which). The TCR sequence derives from a middle-aged man who had recovered from COVID-19. The CDR3 here is CASSLGTSGGVYNEQFF. The CDR3 DNA reads as TGTGCCAGCAGCTTGGGGACTAGCGGCGGGGTCTACAATGAGCAGTTCTTC.